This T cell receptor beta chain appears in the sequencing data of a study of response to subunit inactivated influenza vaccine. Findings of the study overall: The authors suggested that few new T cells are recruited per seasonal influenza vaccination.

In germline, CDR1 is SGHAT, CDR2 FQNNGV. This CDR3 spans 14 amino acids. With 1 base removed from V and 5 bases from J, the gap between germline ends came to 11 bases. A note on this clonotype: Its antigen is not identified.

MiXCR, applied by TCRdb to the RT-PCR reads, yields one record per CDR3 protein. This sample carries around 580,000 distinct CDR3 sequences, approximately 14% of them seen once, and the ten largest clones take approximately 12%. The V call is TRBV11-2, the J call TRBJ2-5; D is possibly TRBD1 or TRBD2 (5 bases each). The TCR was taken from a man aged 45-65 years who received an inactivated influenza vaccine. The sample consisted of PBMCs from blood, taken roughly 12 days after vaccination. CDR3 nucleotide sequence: TGTGCCAGCAGCTTAGGGGACGCTCGCGAGACCCAGTACTTC. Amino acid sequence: CASSLGDARETQYF. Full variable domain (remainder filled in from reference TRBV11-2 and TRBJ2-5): EAGVAQSPRYKIIEKRQSVAFWCNPISGHATLYWYQQILGQGPKLLIQFQNNGVVDDSQLPKDRFSAERLKGVDSTLKIQPAKLEDSAVYLCASSLGDARETQYFGPGTRLLVL.